This paragraph covers one T cell receptor (beta chain) sequence. Its antigen is still unknown. Deletions cut 0 bases from V and 0 bases from J, with 10 bases between. The germline V gene has CDR1 SGHRS and CDR2 YFSETQ. The CDR3 is 16 amino acids. The primer mix had 60 Vbeta and 13 Jbeta primers. Assay used: immunoSEQ multiplex PCR; TCRdb lists only in-frame clones, some missing. Among 120,000 to 150,000 clones, 60% to 80% were seen once, and the ten largest hold around 7%. The sample originates from a study of cytomegalovirus exposure and HLA in healthy donors. Across the study: Previous work identified roughly 110 million unique TCR beta sequences from about 179 million T cells.

Study findings and constraints: As a later analysis showed, several of the most significant clusters appeared to be linked to common viral pathogens. CMV serostatus was the sole immune exposure data available.

This TCR came from a woman aged 40 to 49 in good health and CMV-seropositive. The V and J genes are TRBV5-1 and TRBJ1-3; D gene ambiguous. Sequencing was done on a sample of PBMCs. CDR3 sequence (DNA): TGCGCCAGCAGCTTGGCCGGGTCAGCCTCTGGAAACACCATATATTTT. This codes for CASSLAGSASGNTIYF. The complete variable domain, with remaining parts taken from reference TRBV5-1 and TRBJ1-3, reads KAGVTQTPRYLIKTRGQQVTLSCSPISGHRSVSWYQQTPGQGLQFLFEYFSETQRNKGNFPGRFSGRQFSNSRSEMNVSTLELGDSALYLCASSLAGSASGNTIYFGEGSWLTVV.